This T cell receptor beta chain was captured in a study of shared clonotypes between healthy human individuals. The repertoire was sequenced with immunoSEQ multiplex PCR; TCRdb's copy has only in-frame clones and lacks some. This sample has about 1.5 million clones; roughly 96% occur once, and the top ten carry over 1%. Concerning this clone itself: The antigen is undetermined.

General study findings and limits: It was the non-shared clonotypes that had lower generation probabilities than clonotypes shared by all four donors.

The source of this sequence is a man between 25 and 39 years old in good health. Sequenced: naive CD4+ T cells sorted from blood. Subset specified: CD45RA+ positively selected.

The CDR3 spells CASSMPLFGNTIYF. Here the CDR3 DNA reads TGTGCCAGTAGTATGCCTCTATTCGGAAACACCATATATTTT. This chain joins TRBV19 and TRBJ1-3; D is unclear. Germline V gene data show CDR1 as LNHDA and CDR2 as SQIVND (reference sequence). V was trimmed by 3 bases and J by 4 bases, leaving 10 bases between them. The CDR3 is made up of 14 amino acids.